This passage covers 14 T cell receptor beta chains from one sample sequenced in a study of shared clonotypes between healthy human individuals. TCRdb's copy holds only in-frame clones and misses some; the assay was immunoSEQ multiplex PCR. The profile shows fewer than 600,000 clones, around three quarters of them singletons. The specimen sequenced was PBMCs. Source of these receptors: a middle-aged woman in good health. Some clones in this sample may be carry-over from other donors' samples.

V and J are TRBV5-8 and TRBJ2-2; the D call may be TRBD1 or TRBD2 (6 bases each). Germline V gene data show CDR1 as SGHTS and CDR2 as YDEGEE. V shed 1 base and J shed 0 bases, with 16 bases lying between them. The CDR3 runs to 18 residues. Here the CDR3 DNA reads TGTGCCAGCAGCTTGTTCGGGGGCCCCCCCGCGAACACCGGGGAGCTGTTTTTT. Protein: CASSLFGGPPANTGELFF.

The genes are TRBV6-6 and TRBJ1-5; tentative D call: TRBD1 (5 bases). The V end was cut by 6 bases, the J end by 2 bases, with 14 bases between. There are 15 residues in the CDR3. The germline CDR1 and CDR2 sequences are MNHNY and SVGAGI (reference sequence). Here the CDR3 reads CASRRQFSGNQPQHF. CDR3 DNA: TGTGCCAGCAGGCGACAGTTTTCTGGCAATCAGCCCCAGCATTTT.

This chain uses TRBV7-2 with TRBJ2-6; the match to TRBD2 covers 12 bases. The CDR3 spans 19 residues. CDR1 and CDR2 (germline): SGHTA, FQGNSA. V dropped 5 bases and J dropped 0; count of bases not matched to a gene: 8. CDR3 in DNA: TGTGCCAGCAGCCCTTTTACTAGCGGGAGGCACTCTGGGGCCAACGTCCTGACTTTC. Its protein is CASSPFTSGRHSGANVLTF.

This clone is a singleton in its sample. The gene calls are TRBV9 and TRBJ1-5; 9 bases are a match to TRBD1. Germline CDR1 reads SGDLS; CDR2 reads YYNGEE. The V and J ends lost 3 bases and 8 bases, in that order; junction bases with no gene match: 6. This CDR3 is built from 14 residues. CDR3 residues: CASSDTGGDEPQHF. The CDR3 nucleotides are TGTGCCAGCAGCGACACAGGGGGCGACGAGCCCCAGCATTTT.

CDR3 in DNA: TGCAGCGTTGGAGCCGACAGGGTACGGTACAATGAGCAGTTCTTC. Protein product: CSVGADRVRYNEQFF. This rearrangement joins TRBV29-1 to TRBJ2-1, with 7 positions matching TRBD1. V was pared by 4 bases and J by 4 bases, with 10 bases of the junction left unmatched. Germline V gene lookup returns CDR1 SQVTM and CDR2 ANQGSEA. The CDR3 runs 15 residues.

The CDR3 is CASSVLAGVEETQYF. Written as DNA, the CDR3 is TGTGCCAGCAGTGTGCTAGCGGGAGTGGAAGAGACCCAGTACTTC. V usage is TRBV6-1 and J usage is TRBJ2-5; 10 nucleotides line up with TRBD2. V lost 4 bases, J lost 3 bases, and 5 bases stayed unmatched. From germline, CDR1 is MNHNS and CDR2 SASEGT. There are 15 residues in the CDR3.

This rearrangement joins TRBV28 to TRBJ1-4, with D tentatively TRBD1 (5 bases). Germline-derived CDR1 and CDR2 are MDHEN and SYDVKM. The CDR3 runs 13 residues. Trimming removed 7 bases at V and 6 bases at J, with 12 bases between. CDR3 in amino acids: CASTPRGDEKLFF. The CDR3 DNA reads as TGTGCCAGCACCCCCCGGGGGGATGAAAAACTGTTTTTT.

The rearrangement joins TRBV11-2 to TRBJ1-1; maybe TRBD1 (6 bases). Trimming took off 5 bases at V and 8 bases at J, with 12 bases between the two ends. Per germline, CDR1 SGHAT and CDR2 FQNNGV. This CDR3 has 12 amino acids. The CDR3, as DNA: TGTGCCAGCAGCCTGGACAGCGCCGAAGCTTTCTTT. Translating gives CASSLDSAEAFF.

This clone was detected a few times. The CDR3 DNA sequence: TGTGCCAGCAGCCAAACTCGACAGGGGAGACAGTTCTTC. Its translation: CASSQTRQGRQFF. The chain combines TRBV14 with TRBJ2-1; 8 nucleotides match TRBD1. Germline V gene lookup returns CDR1 SGHDN and CDR2 FVKESK. This CDR3 contains 13 residues. Germline trimming cut 2 bases from V and 13 bases from J; bases unmatched to any gene: 7.

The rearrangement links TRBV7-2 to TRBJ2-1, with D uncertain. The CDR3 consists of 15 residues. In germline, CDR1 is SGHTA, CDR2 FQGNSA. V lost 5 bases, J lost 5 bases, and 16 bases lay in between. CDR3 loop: CASSLRSFAHNEQFF. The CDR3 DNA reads TGTGCCAGCAGCCTTCGGTCGTTCGCGCACAATGAGCAGTTCTTC.

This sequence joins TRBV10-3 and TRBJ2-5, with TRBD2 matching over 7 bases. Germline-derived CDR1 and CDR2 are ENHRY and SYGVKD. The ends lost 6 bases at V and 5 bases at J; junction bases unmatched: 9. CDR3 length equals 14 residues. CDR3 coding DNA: TGTGCCATCAGGGGAGCGGGATCGGGGGAGACCCAGTACTTC. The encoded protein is CAIRGAGSGETQYF.

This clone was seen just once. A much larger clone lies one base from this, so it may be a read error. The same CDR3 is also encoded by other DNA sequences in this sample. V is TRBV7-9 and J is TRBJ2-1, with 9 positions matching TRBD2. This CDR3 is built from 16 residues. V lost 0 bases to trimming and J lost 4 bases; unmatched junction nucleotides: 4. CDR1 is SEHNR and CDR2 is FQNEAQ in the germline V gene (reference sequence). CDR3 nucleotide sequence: TGTGCCAGCAGCTTAGCGCTAGCGGGGTCTTACAATGAGCAGTTCTTC. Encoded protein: CASSLALAGSYNEQFF.

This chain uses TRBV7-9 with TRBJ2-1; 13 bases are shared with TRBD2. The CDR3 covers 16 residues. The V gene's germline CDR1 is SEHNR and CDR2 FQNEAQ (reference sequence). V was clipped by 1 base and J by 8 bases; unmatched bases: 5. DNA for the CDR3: TGTGCCAGCAGCTTAGTTTCACTAGCGGGGGGGTATGAGCAGTTCTTC. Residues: CASSLVSLAGGYEQFF.

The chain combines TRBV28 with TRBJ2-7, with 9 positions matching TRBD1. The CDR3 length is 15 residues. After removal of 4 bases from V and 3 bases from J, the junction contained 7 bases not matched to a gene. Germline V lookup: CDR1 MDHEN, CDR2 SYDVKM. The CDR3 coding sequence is TGTGCCAGCAGTTCCTCCGGGACAGGGAACTACGAGCAGTACTTC. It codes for CASSSSGTGNYEQYF.